Included here is one T cell receptor beta chain sequence, with context. The antigen is not known. Trimming removed 2 bases from V and 2 bases from J; junction bases left unmatched: 6. CDR3 length equals 17 residues. The germline gives CDR1 LGHDT, CDR2 YNNKEL (reference sequence). Repertoires were generated with immunoSEQ multiplex PCR, while TCRdb's copy carries only in-frame clones and drops some. The data contain hundreds of thousands of clones, roughly 90% of them seen just once; the ten biggest clones take up over 8.5%. The data derive from a study of Ad26.COV2.S vaccination and SARS-CoV-2 variants. General study points: Placebo recipients trailed vaccine recipients in spike-specific TCR breadth.

Treatment indicated: around 19 received Ad26.COV2.S at low or high dose, single or two shots; 5 received placebo; per-sample allocation not given. Repertoires come from day 63 after the first vaccine or placebo injection. The clonotype comes from a person aged 18 to 59 who received the Ad26.COV2.S COVID-19 vaccine or a placebo. Sequencing was performed on peripheral blood, taken in a trial of Ad26.COV2.S vaccine versus placebo. The V call is TRBV3-1 (or the pseudogene TRBV3-2), the J call TRBJ2-7; 13 bases are shared with TRBD2. CDR3 residues: CASSQHPGLAGPYEQYF. CDR3 nucleotides: TGTGCCAGCAGCCAACATCCGGGACTAGCGGGGCCCTACGAGCAGTACTTC.